This entry features one TCR beta chain sequence. Which antigen it targets is not known. Qualities for individual bases were not recorded, and no much larger clone is one base off. Library preparation employed RACE. TCRdb records NextSeq 500 as the sequencer. Library preparation attached unique molecular identifiers to individual cDNA molecules for quantitative, reproducible TCR counting. Each blood RNA sample was used to sequence both TCR alpha and TCR beta chains. In the original analysis: The median number of TCRs per sample was around 100,000, ranging from about 20,000 to 750,000. The Decombinator software suite was used to annotate the V, J and CDR3 of the TCR reads. Every sample was subsampled to the same number of TCRs (28,000) for the PS versus PT1 abundance plots. Expanded TCRs were defined as absent before sensitization and observed at least eight times at the 2-week time point. The public reads were reprocessed in TCRdb via fastp at Q25 and MiXCR, keeping in-frame beta chains. Every distinct CDR3 protein forms one entry, paired with its most common genes and DNA. For this entry, the V and J calls and clone size follow TCRdb and not the study's own pipeline. Across this sample there are 250,000 or so distinct CDR3 sequences, with roughly 7.7% seen only once. The ten largest clones represent about 1.1% of the sample.

Counted from cysteine to phenylalanine, this CDR3 has 11 amino acids. Only CDR3 DNA is held: 33 bases, read in frame from base 1. The germline V gene (reference sequence) sets CDR1 to SGHAT and CDR2 to FQDESV. V and J are truncated by 5 bases and 12 bases respectively, leaving an intervening sequence of 13 bases. This specimen belongs to a study of human T cells and chemical hapten exposure (dated by TCRdb to about 2021). In terms of the full investigation: For sensitization, 2% DPC in acetone was applied to a roughly 2 cm by roughly 2 cm area of upper inner arm skin. Throughout the approximately 25-week study period, patients were also given weekly therapeutic DPC doses on the scalp. Patch testing on the upper back used Finn chambers containing 0.01% DPC, with scoring done after 6 days according to International Contact Dermatitis Research Group standards. The patient cohort, mostly female, included alopecia areata with under or over 50% scalp involvement, alopecia totalis and alopecia universalis. Libraries were combined into a pool for sequencing, and differences in TCR yield between samples came mainly from small differences in library volumes within the pool. This study followed changes in the peripheral blood TCR repertoire in vivo during primary and secondary sensitization of alopecia patients to the hapten diphenylcyclopropenone (DPC). Patient blood was sampled pre-sensitization (week 0) and at 2, 6 and about 24 weeks after DPC sensitization. Roughly 30 alopecia patients gave blood for TCR sequencing at one to four time points (pre-sensitization, 2, 6 and 24 weeks).

What the time point label conveys for this sample: pre-sensitization, week 0. The sample's treatment or condition, from its label and the paper: therapeutic diphenylcyclopropenone sensitization with weekly scalp DPC. At each patch-test visit, blood was drawn before the patch test was applied. Patients were considered eligible if aged 18 to 70, diagnosed with alopecia and deemed suitable for DPC therapy, and patients were excluded if pregnant. Total RNA was extracted from unfractionated whole blood collected in Tempus Blood RNA tubes. On the study overall, not on this receptor specifically: After repeated subsampling, the strength of the expansion versus patch-test correlation and the threshold at which it became significant changed. Compared with pre-sensitization or healthy control sets, expanded TCRs formed significantly more large CDR3 similarity clusters, which is consistent with antigen-driven responses. No change with DPC sensitization was found in the number of TCRs above 1 in 1000 frequency, and no evidence of global repertoire structure alterations was found. Alopecia, a presumed autoimmune disease, was present in all patients, so the immune response of the patients might differ from that of healthy individuals. Patch test score was positively correlated with the number of PT1 expanded TCRs, with significance at thresholds 8, 16 and 32 but not at 4.

The sample consisted of whole blood, taken in connection with sensitization to the hapten diphenylcyclopropenone (DPC). The sequence was collected from a man between 18 and 29 years old with alopecia areata. Some clones in this sample may be carry-over from other donors' samples. The sequence joins TRBV11-1 to TRBJ1-1; 5 matching bases give a weak D call of TRBD1. The nucleotide sequence is TGTGCCAGCAGCCTAGACCGGGACCCTTTCTTT. The resulting protein is CASSLDRDPFF.